The 5 T cell receptor beta chains given below trace back to one sample, sequenced in a study of T cells in Graves' hyperthyroidism and ophthalmopathy. Researchers took RNA transcripts and amplified the TCR beta CDR3 regions from them. The TCR CDR3 first-round RT-PCR relied on the HTBI primer set. Using its own MiXCR run on the multiplex PCR reads, TCRdb lists one record per CDR3 protein. The data contain hundreds of thousands of distinct CDR3 sequences, about 16% of them seen just once; the ten biggest clones take up roughly 19%. The source material was blood. Receptors were obtained from a woman aged 55 to 70 with Graves' ophthalmopathy.

This clonotype was observed a handful of times. The V and J genes are TRBV2 and TRBJ2-5; 7 bases are a match to TRBD1. V was pared by 4 bases and J by 2 bases, with 16 bases of the junction left unmatched. Germline lookup yields CDR1 SNHLY and CDR2 FYNNEI. The CDR3 contains 18 residues. The CDR3 nucleotides read TGTGCCAGCAGTGTACCGGGACAGATCAAGGGCCCACAAGAGACCCAGTACTTC. Translated, it gives CASSVPGQIKGPQETQYF.

This clonotype occurred many times. The rearrangement joins TRBV13 to TRBJ1-1; D is perhaps TRBD1 (6 bases). The CDR3 runs 14 residues. Germline assignment: CDR1 PRHDT and CDR2 FYEKMQ (reference sequence). The V and J ends lost 0 bases and 1 base respectively, with 6 bases between them. The CDR3 nucleotides read TGTGCCAGCAGCTTAGGGGACAGGAACACTGAAGCTTTCTTT. Protein product: CASSLGDRNTEAFF.

The chain employs TRBV30 and TRBJ1-6; D remains unclear. CDR1 is GTSNPN and CDR2 is SVGIG in the germline V gene (reference sequence). This CDR3 has 13 amino acids. CDR3 nucleotides: TGTGCAACCGGGTACTCCTATAATTCACCCCTCCACTTT. It is translated as CATGYSYNSPLHF.

The rearrangement joins TRBV20-1 to TRBJ1-6; 7 bases align to TRBD1. Germline V gene sequence: CDR1 DFQATT, CDR2 SNEGSKA (reference sequence). The CDR3 is 17 residues long. V lost 0 bases to trimming and J lost 6 bases; unmatched junction nucleotides: 11. CDR3 protein: CSARDGAPGQLNSPLHF. CDR3 DNA sequence: TGCAGTGCTAGAGATGGGGCTCCGGGACAGCTTAATTCACCCCTCCACTTT.

This clonotype was observed many times. V usage is TRBV28 and J usage is TRBJ2-4; 7 nucleotides match TRBD2. J lost 6 bases, V lost 10 bases, and 9 bases had no gene match. From germline, CDR1 is MDHEN and CDR2 SYDVKM. CDR3 size: 13 residues. This CDR3 reads CAIAGVSPNIQYF. As DNA, the CDR3 is TGTGCCATCGCGGGGGTCAGCCCAAACATTCAGTACTTC.